This T cell receptor (beta chain) stems from a study of beta chain features in type 1 diabetes. For the study at large: The number of sorted cells examined across all samples was some 98,000,000. Findings and caveats of the study: Across all four CD4+ subsets, people with type 1 diabetes showed modestly shorter TCRB CDR3s. Type 1 diabetes patients had fewer VDJ junction insertions and more deletions.

Per germline, CDR1 MDHEN and CDR2 SYDVKM. The CDR3 is 14 amino acids. Trimming removed 8 bases from V and 5 bases from J; junction bases left unmatched: 6. The investigators reverse transcribed all of the isolated RNA, so they sequenced expressed TCRB transcripts. This table comes from immunoSEQ multiplex PCR, and its TCRdb copy is limited to in-frame clones, with some not included. The sample yields nearly 350,000 clones, 9.3% seen once. Every donor provided one heparinised blood draw, which averaged about 110 mL. CD45RO/CCR7/CD25/CD127/CD95/CD27 staining was used to isolate CD4+ naive, central memory, regulatory and stem cell-like memory cells by sorting. This clone turned up a few times. Its antigen is still unknown.

The receptor's source is a man aged 30 to 39 with type 1 diabetes. Sequenced sample: central memory CD4+ T cells from blood. The gene calls are TRBV28 and TRBJ1-5, with 10 bases matching TRBD1. CDR3 residues: CASEGQGLYQPQHF. The CDR3 region has the DNA TGTGCCAGCGAGGGACAGGGGCTCTATCAGCCCCAGCATTTT.